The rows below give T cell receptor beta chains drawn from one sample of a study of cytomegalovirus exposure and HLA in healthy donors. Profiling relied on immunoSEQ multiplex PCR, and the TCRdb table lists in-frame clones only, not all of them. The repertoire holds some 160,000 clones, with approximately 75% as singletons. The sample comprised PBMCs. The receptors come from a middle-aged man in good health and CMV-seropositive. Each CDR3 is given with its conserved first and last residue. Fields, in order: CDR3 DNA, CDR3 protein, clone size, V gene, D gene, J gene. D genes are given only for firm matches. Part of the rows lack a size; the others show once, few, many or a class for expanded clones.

TGTGCCAGCAGCGTAGCAACTAGCGGAAATGAGCAGTTCTTC | CASSVATSGNEQFF | - | TRBV9 | TRBD2 | TRBJ2-1
TGTGCCAGCAGTTCCTCCCAGGGTGAAGCTTTCTTT | CASSSSQGEAFF | - | TRBV6-5 | - | TRBJ1-1
TGCGCCAGCCTAGGAGGCAATGAGCAGTTCTTC | CASLGGNEQFF | - | TRBV5-1 | - | TRBJ2-1
TGTGCCAGCAGTCTACAGGGGGTACCTAATCAGCCCCAGCATTTT | CASSLQGVPNQPQHF | - | TRBV2 | TRBD1 | TRBJ1-5
TGTGCCAGCAGGCCAGTTTCAACTAATGAAAAACTGTTTTTT | CASRPVSTNEKLFF | - | TRBV6-5 | - | TRBJ1-4
TGCGCCAGCAGCCAAGATACGGCAGGGACTTACCAAGAGACCCAGTACTTC | CASSQDTAGTYQETQYF | - | TRBV4-1 | - | TRBJ2-5
TGCGCCAGCAGCCAAGAATGGGACAGCTATTCACCCCTCCACTTT | CASSQEWDSYSPLHF | few | TRBV4-1 | TRBD1 | TRBJ1-6
TGTGCCAGCAGCCAATTCAGCGGGGACACCGGGGAGCTGTTTTTT | CASSQFSGDTGELFF | - | TRBV5-4 | TRBD2 | TRBJ2-2
TGTGCCAGCAGCTCCGGAGGTAGGGGGCTGAATCAGCCCCAGCATTTT | CASSSGGRGLNQPQHF | - | TRBV28 | TRBD1 | TRBJ1-5
TGTGCTAGTGGTTTGGTAAGGACTAGCGGTAACAATGAGCAGTTCTTC | CASGLVRTSGNNEQFF | few | TRBV12-5 | TRBD2 | TRBJ2-1
TGTGCCAGCAGTTACTCTAGCGGGGGGGCCTACAAGCAGTACTTC | CASSYSSGGAYKQYF | once | TRBV6-5 | TRBD2 | TRBJ2-7
TGTGCCAGCACTTTTCTGACAGGGAAAAGTAGTTCACCCCTCCACTTT | CASTFLTGKSSSPLHF | - | TRBV27 | TRBD1 | TRBJ1-6
TGTGCCAGCAGCTTAGCTCGCATTCTGGGCAGCGGGGAGCATGGCTACACCTTC | CASSLARILGSGEHGYTF | - | TRBV7-8 | - | TRBJ1-2
TGTGCCAGCAGTTTTGTGGGGCCGTACGAGCAGTACTTC | CASSFVGPYEQYF | - | TRBV27 | - | TRBJ2-7
TGTGCCAGCAGCTTGGCCGGGATGGAGGGCTACACCTTC | CASSLAGMEGYTF | - | TRBV5-4 | - | TRBJ1-2
TGCGCCAGCAGCTCTACAGGGGGATTGAATACTGAAGCTTTCTTT | CASSSTGGLNTEAFF | - | TRBV5-1 | TRBD1 | TRBJ1-1
TGTGCCAGAAGCCCAGGGACAGGGGAGGGTACGGGCTACACAGATACGCAGTATTTT | CARSPGTGEGTGYTDTQYF | few | TRBV5-3 | TRBD1 | TRBJ2-3
TGTGCCAGCAGCTTAGTTGCCCGGGGGGAGCAGTACTTC | CASSLVARGEQYF | - | TRBV7-6 | - | TRBJ2-7
TGCGCCAGCAGTGAGTCCAGGACAGGGGTTTCCGAGCAGTACTTC | CASSESRTGVSEQYF | - | TRBV10-1 | TRBD1 | TRBJ2-7
TGTGCCAGCAGAGGACAGATGAACACTGAAGCTTTCTTT | CASRGQMNTEAFF | - | TRBV6-5 | - | TRBJ1-1
TGCGCCAGCAGCCTGTTGACAGGGGGCAATCAGCCCCAGCATTTT | CASSLLTGGNQPQHF | - | TRBV4-1 | TRBD1 | TRBJ1-5
TGTGCCACCAGCAGAGTTGGGCAGTCCTACGAGCAGTACTTC | CATSRVGQSYEQYF | - | TRBV15 | - | TRBJ2-7
TGTGCCAGCAGCTTAAGGTGGGGGCCTTCGGGGAATGAGCAGTTCTTC | CASSLRWGPSGNEQFF | once | TRBV7-7 | - | TRBJ2-1
TGTGCCAGCAGCTTAAGGGACAGGCCCCCCTACGAGCAGTACTTC | CASSLRDRPPYEQYF | few | TRBV7-9 | TRBD1 | TRBJ2-7
TGTGCCAGCAGTTTAGGTTCGACAGGGGTTTACTCACCCCTCCACTTT | CASSLGSTGVYSPLHF | - | TRBV27 | TRBD1 | TRBJ1-6
TGTGCCAGCAGAACCATAGCGGGGGCCCCCTACGAGCAGTACTTC | CASRTIAGAPYEQYF | - | TRBV27 | TRBD2 | TRBJ2-7
TGCGCCAGCAGCTGGGGACAGGGGGCGATCTATGGCTACACCTTC | CASSWGQGAIYGYTF | - | TRBV5-1 | TRBD1 | TRBJ1-2
TGTGCCAGCAGCGTAGGTAGCGGGGGTCGAAATGAGCAGTTCTTC | CASSVGSGGRNEQFF | - | TRBV9 | TRBD2 | TRBJ2-1
TGTGCCAGCAGCGCTAGCGGGAGGGCAGAGACCCAGTACTTC | CASSASGRAETQYF | - | TRBV9 | TRBD2 | TRBJ2-5
TGTGCCAGTAGTATTGGCAGCGCGCTCTACAATGAGCAGTTCTTC | CASSIGSALYNEQFF | few | TRBV19 | - | TRBJ2-1
TGCGCCAGCAGCTTGGGGACAGGCCATTCACCCCTCCACTTT | CASSLGTGHSPLHF | - | TRBV5-1 | TRBD1 | TRBJ1-6
TGTGCCTGGAGTAGAGGTATCGGACAGGGGGAAGCTTTCTTT | CAWSRGIGQGEAFF | - | TRBV30 | TRBD1 | TRBJ1-1
TGCGCCAGCAGCCGGAAGGGACAGGCGAGGGGTGAAAAACTGTTTTTT | CASSRKGQARGEKLFF | - | TRBV4-3 | TRBD1 | TRBJ1-4
TGCGCCAGCAGTGAGGGTGGCCTCCTCTACAATGAGCAGTTCTTC | CASSEGGLLYNEQFF | few | TRBV10-1 | - | TRBJ2-1
TGTGCCAGCAGCCCGGGACAAAACTATGGCTACACCTTC | CASSPGQNYGYTF | - | TRBV6-1 | - | TRBJ1-2
TGTGCCAGCAGTTCCCTCCGGGGGTATGAGCAGTTCTTC | CASSSLRGYEQFF | - | TRBV27 | - | TRBJ2-1
TGTGCCAGCATGTCCGGACAGGGGGACTACGAGCAGTACTTC | CASMSGQGDYEQYF | - | TRBV2 | TRBD1 | TRBJ2-7
TGTGCCAGCAGTTTCCCGACTAGCGGGGGGGCCAGGACCCAGTACTTC | CASSFPTSGGARTQYF | - | TRBV28 | TRBD2 | TRBJ2-5
TGTGCCACGGGGGGGTCCTATAATTCACCCCTCCACTTT | CATGGSYNSPLHF | - | TRBV28 | - | TRBJ1-6
TGCGCCAGCAGCCAATCAGAATTCGGGTACGAGCAGTACTTC | CASSQSEFGYEQYF | once | TRBV4-1 | - | TRBJ2-7
TGTGCCAGCAGCCCTACCCTCACGAGCTCCTACGAGCAGTACTTC | CASSPTLTSSYEQYF | - | TRBV11-2 | - | TRBJ2-7
TGCGCCAGCAGCCCTTCTTCGAGAGGGCTGAACACTGAAGCTTTCTTT | CASSPSSRGLNTEAFF | few | TRBV4-1 | - | TRBJ1-1
TGTGCCAGCTCACCACTGACAGGGGTCGGGGAGCTGTTTTTT | CASSPLTGVGELFF | - | TRBV18 | TRBD1 | TRBJ2-2
TGTGCCAGCAGCATAGCGGGGGGCCTGGTCAATGAGCAGTTCTTC | CASSIAGGLVNEQFF | - | TRBV13 | TRBD2 | TRBJ2-1
TGTGCCAGCTCACCACAGGGGGCGTTGGACACCGGGGAGCTGTTTTTT | CASSPQGALDTGELFF | - | TRBV18 | TRBD1 | TRBJ2-2
TGTGCCAGCAGCTTAGCTTTCGGCGGGGACACAGATACGCAGTATTTT | CASSLAFGGDTDTQYF | - | TRBV7-2 | - | TRBJ2-3
TGTGCCAGCAGCTTAGAACCGGGACAGGGAGCAACTAATGAAAAACTGTTTTTT | CASSLEPGQGATNEKLFF | - | TRBV7-9 | TRBD1 | TRBJ1-4
TGTGCCAGCAGCCAAGAGCCAGTCTCTGGAAACACCATATATTTT | CASSQEPVSGNTIYF | few | TRBV4-2 | - | TRBJ1-3
TGTGCCAGCAGCGTAGAACCACAGGGAGACCAGCCCCAGCATTTT | CASSVEPQGDQPQHF | few | TRBV9 | - | TRBJ1-5
TGTGCCAGCAGCCATACGGGACAGGGCTACGAGCAGTACTTC | CASSHTGQGYEQYF | - | TRBV7-9 | TRBD1 | TRBJ2-7
TGTGCCAGCAGCTTAGAGAGGATACCCTACGAGCAGTACTTC | CASSLERIPYEQYF | - | TRBV7-9 | - | TRBJ2-7
TGTGCCAGCAGCTTACAGACGGGGGGAGTGGGGGGGGAGCAGTTCTTC | CASSLQTGGVGGEQFF | - | TRBV7-2 | TRBD2 | TRBJ2-1
TGTGCCAGCAGCGTACCGGGGGGACCTGGCTACACCTTC | CASSVPGGPGYTF | - | TRBV9 | - | TRBJ1-2
TGCGCCAGCAGCCAAGAAATGGGGCCCGCTGAGCAGTTCTTC | CASSQEMGPAEQFF | - | TRBV4-3 | - | TRBJ2-1
TGTGCCAGCAGATCCGAGGGGTTCTTC | CASRSEGFF | - | TRBV7-9 | - | TRBJ2-1